This TCR beta chain was retrieved from a study of follicular helper T cells after annual influenza vaccination. Study-wide context: Blood was drawn on days 0, 7 and 28 after vaccination. Study-wide findings and caveats: Only about 9.5-22% of analyzed cells yielded productive TCRB sequences.

As for this clone: Its cognate antigen is unknown.

Time point denoted: 2014-2015 season, pre-vaccination. The assay was immunoSEQ multiplex PCR, and TCRdb's table has in-frame clones only and misses some. The sample has some 11,000 clones; approximately 80% are singletons. The sequence was obtained from an adult who received the influenza vaccine. The sample consisted of CXCR5- memory CD4+ T cells sorted from blood, taken on the day of influenza vaccination.

CDR3 in DNA: TGTGCCAGGTGCGAGGGGGCGCCCGGAAACACCATATATTTT. It is translated as CARCEGAPGNTIYF. J is TRBJ1-3 and V is TRBV18; 7 bases line up with TRBD1. CDR3 length: 14 amino acids. The trim removed 9 bases at V and 4 bases at J, leaving 9 bases unmatched. CDR1 and CDR2 (germline): KGHSH, LQKENI.